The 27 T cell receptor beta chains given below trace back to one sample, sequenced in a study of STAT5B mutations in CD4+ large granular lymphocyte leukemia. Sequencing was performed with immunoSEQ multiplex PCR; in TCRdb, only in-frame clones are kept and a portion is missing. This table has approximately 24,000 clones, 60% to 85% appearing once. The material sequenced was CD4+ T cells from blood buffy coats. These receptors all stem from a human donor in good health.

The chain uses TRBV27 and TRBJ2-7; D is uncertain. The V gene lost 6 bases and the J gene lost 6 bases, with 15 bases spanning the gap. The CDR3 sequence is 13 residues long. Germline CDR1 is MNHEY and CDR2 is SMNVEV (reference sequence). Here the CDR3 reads CASRDPISLEQYF. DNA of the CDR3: TGTGCCAGCAGGGACCCGATCAGCCTCGAGCAGTACTTC.

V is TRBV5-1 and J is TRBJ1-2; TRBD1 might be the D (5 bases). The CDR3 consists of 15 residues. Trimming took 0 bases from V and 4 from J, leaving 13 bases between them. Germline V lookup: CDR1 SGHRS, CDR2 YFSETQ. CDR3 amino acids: CASSLGPGVLYGYTF. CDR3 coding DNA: TGCGCCAGCAGCTTGGGTCCGGGGGTTCTCTATGGCTACACCTTC.

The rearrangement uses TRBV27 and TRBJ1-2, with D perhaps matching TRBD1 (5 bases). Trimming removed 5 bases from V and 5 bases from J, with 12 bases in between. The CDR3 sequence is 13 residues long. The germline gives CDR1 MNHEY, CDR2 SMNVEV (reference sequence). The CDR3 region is CASSSQGRYGYTF. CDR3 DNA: TGTGCCAGCAGTAGTCAGGGCAGATATGGCTACACCTTC.

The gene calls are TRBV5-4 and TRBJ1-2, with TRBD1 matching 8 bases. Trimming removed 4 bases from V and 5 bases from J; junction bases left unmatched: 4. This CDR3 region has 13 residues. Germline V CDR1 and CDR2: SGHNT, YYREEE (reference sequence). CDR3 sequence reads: CASSPQGAYGYTF. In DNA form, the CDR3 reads TGTGCCAGCAGCCCTCAGGGGGCATATGGCTACACCTTC.

The CDR3 bases are TGTGCCAGCAGCTACACCCAGGGTAATTCACCCCTCCACTTT. This codes for CASSYTQGNSPLHF. The chain has TRBV7-9 and TRBJ1-6; D perhaps matches TRBD1 (5 bases). The CDR3 is 14 amino acids. Trimming left V 4 bases short and J 6 bases short, with 10 bases between. Germline assignment: CDR1 SEHNR and CDR2 FQNEAQ (reference sequence).

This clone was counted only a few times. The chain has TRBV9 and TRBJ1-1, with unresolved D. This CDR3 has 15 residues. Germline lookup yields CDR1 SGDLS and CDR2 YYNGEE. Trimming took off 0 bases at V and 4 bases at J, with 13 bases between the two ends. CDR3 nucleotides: TGTGCCAGCAGCGTAGTTCCCAGTGTAGCCACTGAAGCTTTCTTT. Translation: CASSVVPSVATEAFF.

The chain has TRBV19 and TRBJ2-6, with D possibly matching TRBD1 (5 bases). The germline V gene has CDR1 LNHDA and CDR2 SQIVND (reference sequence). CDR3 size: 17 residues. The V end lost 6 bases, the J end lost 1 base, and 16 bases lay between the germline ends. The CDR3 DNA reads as TGTGCCAGTAGAATATTTTCAGGGTTTTCTGGGGCCAACGTCCTGACTTTC. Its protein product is CASRIFSGFSGANVLTF.

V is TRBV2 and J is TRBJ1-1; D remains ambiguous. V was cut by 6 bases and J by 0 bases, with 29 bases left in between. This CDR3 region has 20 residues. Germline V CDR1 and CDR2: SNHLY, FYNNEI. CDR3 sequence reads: CASRSVLGRIQTRVNTEAFF. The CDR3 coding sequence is TGTGCCAGCAGATCCGTTCTTGGCCGAATACAGACCCGGGTGAACACTGAAGCTTTCTTT.

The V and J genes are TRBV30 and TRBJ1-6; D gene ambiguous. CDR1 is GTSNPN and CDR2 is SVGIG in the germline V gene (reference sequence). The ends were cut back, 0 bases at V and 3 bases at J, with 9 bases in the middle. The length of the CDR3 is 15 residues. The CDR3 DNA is TGTGCCTGGAGTGTCTCCACCGACTATAATTCACCCCTCCACTTT. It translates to CAWSVSTDYNSPLHF.

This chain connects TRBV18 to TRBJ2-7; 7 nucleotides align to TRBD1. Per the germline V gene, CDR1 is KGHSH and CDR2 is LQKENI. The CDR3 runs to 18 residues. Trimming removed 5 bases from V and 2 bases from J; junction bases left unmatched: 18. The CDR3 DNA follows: TGTGCCAGCTCAACCTTGCGCCTAGGACAGGTAGACACCTACGAGCAGTACTTC. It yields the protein CASSTLRLGQVDTYEQYF.

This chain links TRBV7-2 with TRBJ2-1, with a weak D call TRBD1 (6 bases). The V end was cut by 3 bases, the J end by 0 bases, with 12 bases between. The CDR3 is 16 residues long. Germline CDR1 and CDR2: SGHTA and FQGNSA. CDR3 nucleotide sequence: TGTGCCAGCAGCTTTTCAACAGGGTTCTCCTACAATGAGCAGTTCTTC. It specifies CASSFSTGFSYNEQFF.

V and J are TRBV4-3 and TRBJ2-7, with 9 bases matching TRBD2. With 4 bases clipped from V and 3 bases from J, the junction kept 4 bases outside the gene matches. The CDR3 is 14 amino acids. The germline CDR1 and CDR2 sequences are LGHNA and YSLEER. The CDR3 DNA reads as TGCGCCAGCAGCCGCCTAGCGGGACTCTACGAGCAGTACTTC. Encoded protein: CASSRLAGLYEQYF.

The CDR3 region is CATDAGGEQFF. CDR3 sequence (DNA): TGTGCCACGGACGCTGGGGGTGAGCAGTTCTTC. The gene calls are TRBV10-3 and TRBJ2-1, with D perhaps given as TRBD1 or TRBD2 (5 bases each). The ends were cut back, 10 bases at V and 9 bases at J, with 13 bases in the middle. Looked up from germline, CDR1 is ENHRY and CDR2 is SYGVKD. The CDR3 is 11 amino acids.

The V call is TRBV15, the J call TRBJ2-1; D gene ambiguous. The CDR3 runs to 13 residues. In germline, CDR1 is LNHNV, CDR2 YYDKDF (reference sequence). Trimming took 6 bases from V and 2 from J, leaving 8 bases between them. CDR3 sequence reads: CATSTGPYNEQFF. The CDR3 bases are TGTGCCACCAGTACCGGGCCCTACAATGAGCAGTTCTTC.

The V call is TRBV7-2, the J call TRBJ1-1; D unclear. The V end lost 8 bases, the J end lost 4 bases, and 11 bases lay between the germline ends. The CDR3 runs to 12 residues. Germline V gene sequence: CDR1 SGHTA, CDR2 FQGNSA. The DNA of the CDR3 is TGTGCCAGCGGGCGGGATCGCACTGAAGCTTTCTTT. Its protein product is CASGRDRTEAFF.

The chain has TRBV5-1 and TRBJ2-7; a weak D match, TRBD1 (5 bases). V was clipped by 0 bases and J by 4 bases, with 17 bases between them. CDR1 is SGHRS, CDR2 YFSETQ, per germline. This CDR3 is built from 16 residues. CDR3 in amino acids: CASSLAGGARLYEQYF. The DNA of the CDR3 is TGCGCCAGCAGCTTGGCCGGTGGGGCGCGACTTTACGAGCAGTACTTC.

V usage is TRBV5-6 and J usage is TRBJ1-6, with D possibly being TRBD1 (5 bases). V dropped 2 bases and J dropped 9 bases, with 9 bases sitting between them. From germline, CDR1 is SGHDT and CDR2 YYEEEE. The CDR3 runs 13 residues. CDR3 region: CASSLGVPSPLHF. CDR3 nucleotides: TGTGCCAGCAGCTTAGGGGTTCCTTCACCCCTCCACTTT. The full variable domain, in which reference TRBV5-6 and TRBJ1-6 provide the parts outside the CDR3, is DAGVTQSPTHLIKTRGQQVTLRCSPKSGHDTVSWYQQALGQGPQFIFQYYEEEERQRGNFPDRFSGHQFPNYSSELNVNALLLGDSALYLCASSLGVPSPLHFGNGTRLTVT.

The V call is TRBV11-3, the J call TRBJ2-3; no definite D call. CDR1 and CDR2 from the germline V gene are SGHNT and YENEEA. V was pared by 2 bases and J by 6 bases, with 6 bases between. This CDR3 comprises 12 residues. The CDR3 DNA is TGTGCCAGCAGCTTAATTCCTGATACGCAGTATTTT. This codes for CASSLIPDTQYF.

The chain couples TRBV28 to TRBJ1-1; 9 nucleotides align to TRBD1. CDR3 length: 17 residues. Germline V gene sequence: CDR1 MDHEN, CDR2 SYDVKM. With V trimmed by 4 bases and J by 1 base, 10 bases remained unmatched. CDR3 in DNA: TGTGCCAGCAGTTCCCTCGGGACAGGGATGCGGAACACTGAAGCTTTCTTT. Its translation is CASSSLGTGMRNTEAFF. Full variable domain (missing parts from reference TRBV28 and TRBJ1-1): DVKVTQSSRYLVKRTGEKVFLECVQDMDHENMFWYRQDPGLGLRLIYFSYDVKMKEKGDIPEGYSVSREKKERFSLILESASTNQTSMYLCASSSLGTGMRNTEAFFGQGTRLTVV.

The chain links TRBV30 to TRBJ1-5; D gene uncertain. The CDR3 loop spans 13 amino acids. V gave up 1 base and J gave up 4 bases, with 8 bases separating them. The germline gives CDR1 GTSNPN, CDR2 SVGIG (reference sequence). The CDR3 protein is CAWSDGLNQPQHF. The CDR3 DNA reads TGTGCCTGGAGTGATGGGCTTAATCAGCCCCAGCATTTT.

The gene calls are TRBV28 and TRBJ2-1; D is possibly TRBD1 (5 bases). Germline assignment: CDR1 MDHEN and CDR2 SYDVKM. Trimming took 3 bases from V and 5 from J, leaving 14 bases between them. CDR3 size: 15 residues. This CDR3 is CASSFDSQIHNEQFF. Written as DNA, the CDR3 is TGTGCCAGCAGTTTCGACAGCCAGATACACAATGAGCAGTTCTTC.

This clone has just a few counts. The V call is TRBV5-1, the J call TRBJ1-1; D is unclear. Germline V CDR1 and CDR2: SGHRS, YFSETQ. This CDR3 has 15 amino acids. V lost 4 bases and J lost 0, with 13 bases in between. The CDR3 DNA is TGCGCCAGCAGCGTGGACGTCCGGATGAACACTGAAGCTTTCTTT. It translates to CASSVDVRMNTEAFF.

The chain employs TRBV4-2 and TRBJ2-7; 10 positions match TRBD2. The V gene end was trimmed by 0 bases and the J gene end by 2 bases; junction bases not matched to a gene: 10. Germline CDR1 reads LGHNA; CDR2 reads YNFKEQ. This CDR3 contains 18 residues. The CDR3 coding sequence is TGTGCCAGCAGCCAAGATATCGGGGCTAGCGGGAGTCCCTACGAGCAGTACTTC. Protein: CASSQDIGASGSPYEQYF.

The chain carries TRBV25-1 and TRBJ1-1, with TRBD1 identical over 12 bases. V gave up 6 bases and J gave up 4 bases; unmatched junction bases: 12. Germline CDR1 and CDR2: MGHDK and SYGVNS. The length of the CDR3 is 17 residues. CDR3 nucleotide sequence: TGTGCCAGCAGACAAACCGGGACAGGGGGCTTCGGCACTGAAGCTTTCTTT. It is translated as CASRQTGTGGFGTEAFF.

CDR3 sequence reads: CSVGGTGNTIYF. In DNA, the CDR3 is TGCAGCGTTGGAGGTACTGGAAACACCATATATTTT. The J gene is TRBJ1-3, the V gene TRBV29-1; unclear D gene. V was shortened by 4 bases and J by 2 bases, with 6 bases between the two germline ends. The length of the CDR3 is 12 residues. Germline CDR1 is SQVTM and CDR2 is ANQGSEA.

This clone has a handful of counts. CDR3 nucleotides: TGTGCCAGTCTAACCGGGGCCCGTGAAGCTTTCTTT. Protein sequence: CASLTGAREAFF. The rearrangement links TRBV19 to TRBJ1-1; perhaps TRBD1 as D (5 bases). Trimming cost V 8 bases and J 7 bases, with 14 bases left between them. CDR1 is LNHDA, CDR2 SQIVND, per germline (reference sequence). This CDR3 is 12 amino acids long.

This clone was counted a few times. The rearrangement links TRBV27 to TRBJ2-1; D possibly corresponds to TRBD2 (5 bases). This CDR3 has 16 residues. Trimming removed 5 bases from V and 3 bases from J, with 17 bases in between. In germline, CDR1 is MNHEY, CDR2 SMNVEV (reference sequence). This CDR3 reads CASSPPGSRGYNEQFF. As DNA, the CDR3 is TGTGCCAGCAGTCCCCCGGGAAGTCGGGGCTACAATGAGCAGTTCTTC.